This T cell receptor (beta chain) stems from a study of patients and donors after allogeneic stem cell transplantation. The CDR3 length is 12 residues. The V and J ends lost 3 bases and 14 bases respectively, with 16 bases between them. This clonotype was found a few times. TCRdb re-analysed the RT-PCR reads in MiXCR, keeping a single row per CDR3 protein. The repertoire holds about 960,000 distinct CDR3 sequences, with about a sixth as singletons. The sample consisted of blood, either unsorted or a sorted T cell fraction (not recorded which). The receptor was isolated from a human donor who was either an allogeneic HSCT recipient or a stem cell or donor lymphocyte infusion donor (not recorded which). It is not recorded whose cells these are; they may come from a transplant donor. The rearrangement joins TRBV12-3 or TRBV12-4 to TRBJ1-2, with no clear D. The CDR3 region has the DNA TGTGCCAGCAGTTTCGACCGGGCGGGTTGGACCTTC. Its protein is CASSFDRAGWTF.